These 23 T cell receptor beta chains came from one sample sequenced in a study of cytomegalovirus exposure and HLA in healthy donors. The PCR contained 60 Vbeta and 13 Jbeta primers. Assay: immunoSEQ multiplex PCR; the TCRdb copy retains only in-frame clones and omits some. The sample contains around 150,000 clones, about 68% of which appear only once. The sequencing input was PBMCs. All receptors derive from a human donor in good health.

The chain is built from TRBV5-1 and TRBJ2-1, with TRBD2 matching 16 bases. With 0 bases clipped from V and 4 bases from J, the junction kept 4 bases outside the gene matches. Germline V gene lookup returns CDR1 SGHRS and CDR2 YFSETQ. The CDR3 sequence is 18 residues long. This chain's CDR3 is CASSLAPGLAGGYNEQFF. CDR3 in DNA: TGCGCCAGCAGCTTGGCCCCGGGACTAGCGGGAGGGTACAATGAGCAGTTCTTC.

The V call is TRBV7-2, the J call TRBJ1-5; 10 nucleotides align to TRBD1. With 4 bases clipped from V and 6 bases from J, the junction kept 6 bases outside the gene matches. The CDR3 is made up of 15 amino acids. The germline CDR1 and CDR2 sequences are SGHTA and FQGNSA. The CDR3 spells CASSSDRGLVQPQHF. As DNA, the CDR3 is TGTGCCAGCAGCTCCGACAGGGGGCTAGTTCAGCCCCAGCATTTT.

This sequence joins TRBV2 and TRBJ2-7; possible D gene TRBD2, 6 bases. Between the trimmed V and J ends, which lost 0 bases and 3 bases, there was a span of 12 bases. The germline gives CDR1 SNHLY, CDR2 FYNNEI. The CDR3 has 15 amino acids. CDR3 amino acids: CASSEAQTRDYEQYF. CDR3 in DNA: TGTGCCAGCAGTGAAGCGCAGACTAGAGACTACGAGCAGTACTTC.

The chain links TRBV5-1 to TRBJ2-3; TRBD1 matches 7 bases. The CDR3 contains 15 residues. Germline trimming cut 4 bases from V and 3 bases from J; bases unmatched to any gene: 8. Germline V gene sequence: CDR1 SGHRS, CDR2 YFSETQ. CDR3 nucleotide sequence: TGCGCCAGCAGCGAACCGGGACAGTTAACAGATACGCAGTATTTT. Its protein product is CASSEPGQLTDTQYF.

The chain links TRBV19 to TRBJ1-5; D remains ambiguous. The germline V gene has CDR1 LNHDA and CDR2 SQIVND (reference sequence). This CDR3 has 17 residues. Trimming removed 5 bases from V and 0 bases from J, with 17 bases in between. CDR3 in amino acids: CASSARQVFYSNQPQHF. In DNA form, the CDR3 reads TGTGCCAGTAGTGCCCGACAAGTTTTCTATAGCAATCAGCCCCAGCATTTT.

The chain combines TRBV11-2 with TRBJ1-5; 7 nucleotides align to TRBD1. V dropped 4 bases and J dropped 0; count of bases not matched to a gene: 3. CDR1 is SGHAT and CDR2 is FQNNGV in the germline V gene. This CDR3 spans 15 amino acids. The CDR3 here is CASSSGQDSNQPQHF. Here the CDR3 DNA reads TGTGCCAGCAGCTCAGGACAGGATAGCAATCAGCCCCAGCATTTT.

This clone was detected only once. This chain joins TRBV4-3 and TRBJ2-2, with 11 bases fitting TRBD2. There are 18 residues in the CDR3. The J segment lost 4 bases and the V segment lost 0 bases, leaving 7 bases of the junction unmatched. Germline CDR1 reads LGHNA; CDR2 reads YSLEER. CDR3 protein: CASSQEALAGGPTGELFF. The CDR3 nucleotides are TGCGCCAGCAGCCAAGAGGCTCTAGCGGGAGGCCCCACCGGGGAGCTGTTTTTT.

Comments on this clone: In the same sample, other DNA sequences code for this CDR3. The J gene is TRBJ2-7, the V gene TRBV5-5; 7 nucleotides line up with TRBD2. Germline loops: CDR1 SGHKS, CDR2 YYEKEE (reference sequence). The ends lost 0 bases at V and 2 bases at J; junction bases unmatched: 5. The CDR3 sequence is 15 residues long. The CDR3 nucleotides are TGTGCCAGCAGCTTGGGGGGGGGTGGGCCCTACGAGCAGTACTTC. Its translation: CASSLGGGGPYEQYF.

This sequence joins TRBV19 and TRBJ2-1; TRBD2 aligns across 11 bases. The CDR3 consists of 14 residues. J lost 8 bases, V lost 6 bases, and 6 bases had no gene match. Germline lookup yields CDR1 LNHDA and CDR2 SQIVND (reference sequence). CDR3 bases: TGTGCCAGTAGGCTAGCGGGAGGCAATCATGAGCAGTTCTTC. Protein product: CASRLAGGNHEQFF.

This clone was detected once. The chain links TRBV20-1 to TRBJ1-4; no firm D call. The germline V and J ends were trimmed by 0 bases and 14 bases, with 10 bases remaining between them. CDR3 length equals 11 residues. Germline assignment: CDR1 DFQATT and CDR2 SNEGSKA (reference sequence). In nucleotides, the CDR3 is TGCAGTGCTAGAGAAGGGAGTGCGCTGTTTTTT. It yields the protein CSAREGSALFF.

This clone was seen more than once but under ten times. CDR3 bases: TGCGCCAGCAGCTTGGGACAATCTAACACCGGGGAGCTGTTTTTT. Translated: CASSLGQSNTGELFF. The chain is built from TRBV5-1 and TRBJ2-2; no reliable D call. Germline CDR1 is SGHRS and CDR2 is YFSETQ. There are 15 residues in the CDR3. Deletions cut 0 bases from V and 2 bases from J, with 8 bases between.

The V and J genes are TRBV11-3 and TRBJ2-7; 8 nucleotides agree with TRBD2. Per germline, CDR1 SGHNT and CDR2 YENEEA. This CDR3 comprises 16 residues. J lost 4 bases, V lost 5 bases, and 13 bases had no gene match. In nucleotides, the CDR3 is TGTGCCAGCAGCCCCCGTGGTAGCGGGAATGGATACGAGCAGTACTTC. It codes for CASSPRGSGNGYEQYF.

This clone was seen more than once but under ten times. The V gene is TRBV29-1, the J gene TRBJ2-2; 7 nucleotides line up with TRBD1. Germline lookup yields CDR1 SQVTM and CDR2 ANQGSEA. The CDR3 contains 14 residues. Trimming cost V 5 bases and J 3 bases; bases outside gene matches: 6. The CDR3 is CSVTRGLYTGELFF. CDR3 bases: TGCAGCGTTACGAGGGGGCTATACACCGGGGAGCTGTTTTTT.

The V and J genes are TRBV14 and TRBJ2-7, with 11 bases matching TRBD2. The CDR3 sequence is 16 residues long. CDR1 and CDR2 (germline): SGHDN, FVKESK. V shed 0 bases, J shed 7 bases, and the junction held 8 bases outside the gene matches. CDR3 amino acids: CASSQDQLAGVYEQYF. CDR3 in DNA: TGTGCCAGCAGCCAAGATCAACTAGCGGGAGTGTATGAGCAGTACTTC.

In DNA form, the CDR3 reads TGCGCCAGCAGCTTGGACGGAGTAAGATTAAACATTCAGTACTTC. The encoded protein is CASSLDGVRLNIQYF. This chain connects TRBV5-1 to TRBJ2-4, with D unclear. Deletions cut 0 bases from V and 6 bases from J, with 13 bases between. Germline loops: CDR1 SGHRS, CDR2 YFSETQ. The CDR3 is 15 residues long. The variable domain in full, with the rest retrieved from reference TRBV5-1 and TRBJ2-4, is KAGVTQTPRYLIKTRGQQVTLSCSPISGHRSVSWYQQTPGQGLQFLFEYFSETQRNKGNFPGRFSGRQFSNSRSEMNVSTLELGDSALYLCASSLDGVRLNIQYFGAGTRLSVL.

This clone was detected only a few times. V is TRBV7-6 and J is TRBJ2-1; the D gene is possibly TRBD2 (6 bases). The CDR3 is 12 residues long. V was clipped by 5 bases and J by 8 bases, with 10 bases between them. From germline, CDR1 is SGHVS and CDR2 FNYEAQ. The CDR3 is CASSTTRDEQFF. As DNA, the CDR3 is TGTGCCAGCAGCACGACTAGAGATGAGCAGTTCTTC. The full variable domain, its missing parts supplied by reference TRBV7-6 and TRBJ2-1, is GAGVSQSPRYKVTKRGQDVALRCDPISGHVSLYWYRQALGQGPEFLTYFNYEAQQDKSGLPNDRFSAERPEGSISTLTIQRTEQRDSAMYRCASSTTRDEQFFGPGTRLTVL.

A few counts support this clone. V usage is TRBV9 and J usage is TRBJ2-5; 8 bases map to TRBD2. Trimming at V came to 6 bases and at J to 3 bases, leaving 7 bases not matched to a gene. CDR1 and CDR2 from the germline V gene are SGDLS and YYNGEE. This CDR3 comprises 14 residues. Written as DNA, the CDR3 is TGTGCCAGCAAGCGGGAGCCCAATGAAGAGACCCAGTACTTC. Protein sequence: CASKREPNEETQYF. Using reference TRBV9 and TRBJ2-5 for the parts outside the CDR3, the full variable domain is DSGVTQTPKHLITATGQRVTLRCSPRSGDLSVYWYQQSLDQGLQFLIQYYNGEERAKGNILERFSAQQFPDLHSELNLSSLELGDSALYFCASKREPNEETQYFGPGTRLLVL.

This CDR3 reads CASSVRLAAGLTDTQYF. CDR3 in DNA: TGTGCCAGTAGTGTCCGACTAGCGGCTGGGCTCACAGATACGCAGTATTTT. The chain joins TRBV19 to TRBJ2-3, with 9 bases matching TRBD2. J lost 2 bases, V lost 5 bases, and 11 bases had no gene match. The germline V gene encodes CDR1 LNHDA and CDR2 SQIVND (reference sequence). The CDR3 spans 17 residues.

V is TRBV27 and J is TRBJ2-5, with D maybe TRBD2 (5 bases). This CDR3 is built from 15 residues. CDR1 MNHEY and CDR2 SMNVEV come from the germline V gene (reference sequence). V was cut by 3 bases and J by 2 bases, with 13 bases left in between. The CDR3 coding sequence is TGTGCCAGCAGTTTTAACATAGGGAGACAAGAGACCCAGTACTTC. This codes for CASSFNIGRQETQYF.

The chain uses TRBV28 and TRBJ1-2; tentative D call: TRBD1 (5 bases). Trimming took 4 bases from V and 4 from J, leaving 7 bases between them. This CDR3 has 12 amino acids. Germline CDR1 MDHEN, CDR2 SYDVKM. CDR3 coding DNA: TGTGCCAGCAGTTCCCAGGGCTATGGCTACACCTTC. Residues: CASSSQGYGYTF.

J is TRBJ2-2 and V is TRBV15; D gene uncertain. The germline gives CDR1 LNHNV, CDR2 YYDKDF (reference sequence). The CDR3 runs 14 residues. The V gene lost 2 bases and the J gene lost 5 bases, with 9 bases spanning the gap. CDR3 coding DNA: TGTGCCACCAGCAGATTGACTTCTACCGGGGAGCTGTTTTTT. Residues: CATSRLTSTGELFF.

The chain joins TRBV18 to TRBJ2-3; 8 bases map to TRBD1. J gave up 0 bases and V 5 bases, and 4 bases lay outside the gene matches. CDR1 KGHSH and CDR2 LQKENI come from the germline V gene. CDR3 size: 15 residues. In DNA form, the CDR3 reads TGTGCCAGCTCAGCCGGGACAGGCAGCACAGATACGCAGTATTTT. It encodes CASSAGTGSTDTQYF.

The chain employs TRBV28 and TRBJ2-7; TRBD1 might be the D (6 bases). Germline-derived CDR1 and CDR2 are MDHEN and SYDVKM. This CDR3 spans 13 amino acids. V was shortened by 6 bases and J by 5 bases, with 14 bases between the two germline ends. CDR3 in amino acids: CASSETGPNEQYF. The CDR3 nucleotides are TGTGCCAGCAGCGAAACAGGGCCCAACGAGCAGTACTTC.